The rows below give T cell receptor beta chains drawn from one sample of a study of blood T cell repertoires in COVID-19. Generated by immunoSEQ multiplex PCR, the TCRdb table keeps only in-frame clones and is missing some. This sample has approximately 220,000 clones, with roughly 80% found just once. The sample was peripheral blood. The receptors shown here come from a woman between 25 and 40 years old who had recovered from COVID-19. Both conserved end residues are part of each CDR3. Each record gives: V gene, D gene, J gene, clone size, CDR3 protein, CDR3 DNA. The D gene is left open where the match is weak. Expanded clones get a size class; other rows say once, few or many, or leave the size out.

v_gene: TRBV29-1; d_gene: .; j_gene: TRBJ2-7; abundance: .; CDR3aa: CSVEDWEGDYEQYF; CDR3nt: TGCAGCGTTGAAGATTGGGAGGGGGACTACGAGCAGTACTTC
v_gene: TRBV3-1/TRBV3-2; d_gene: .; j_gene: TRBJ1-5; abundance: .; CDR3aa: CASSQGEGGRNQPQHF; CDR3nt: TGTGCCAGCAGCCAAGGAGAAGGGGGACGCAATCAGCCCCAGCATTTT
v_gene: TRBV3-1/TRBV3-2; d_gene: TRBD2; j_gene: TRBJ2-1; abundance: .; CDR3aa: CASSLSGRADNEQFF; CDR3nt: TGTGCCAGCAGTCTTAGCGGGAGGGCTGACAATGAGCAGTTCTTC
v_gene: TRBV21-1; d_gene: .; j_gene: TRBJ1-5; abundance: once; CDR3aa: CASSKALSALRRGQINQPQHF; CDR3nt: TGTGCCAGCAGCAAAGCGCTTTCGGCGCTTAGGCGTGGACAGATCAATCAGCCCCAGCATTTT
v_gene: TRBV9; d_gene: TRBD2; j_gene: TRBJ2-5; abundance: .; CDR3aa: CASSVDVGEGTQYF; CDR3nt: TGTGCCAGCAGCGTAGATGTTGGGGAGGGGACCCAGTACTTC
v_gene: TRBV12-5; d_gene: TRBD1; j_gene: TRBJ2-7; abundance: .; CDR3aa: CASGSARRGQYEQYF; CDR3nt: TGTGCTAGTGGTTCCGCTCGCAGGGGGCAATACGAGCAGTACTTC
v_gene: TRBV9; d_gene: .; j_gene: TRBJ1-1; abundance: .; CDR3aa: CASSVGSGDAFF; CDR3nt: TGTGCCAGCAGCGTAGGGTCGGGTGATGCTTTCTTT
v_gene: TRBV5-1; d_gene: .; j_gene: TRBJ2-1; abundance: once; CDR3aa: CASSPSGNEQFF; CDR3nt: TGCGCCAGCAGCCCTTCGGGAAATGAGCAGTTCTTC
v_gene: TRBV7-3; d_gene: .; j_gene: TRBJ1-5; abundance: .; CDR3aa: CASSLYTSRYSNQPQHF; CDR3nt: TGTGCCAGCAGCTTATATACGTCACGGTATAGCAATCAGCCCCAGCATTTT
v_gene: TRBV10-2; d_gene: .; j_gene: TRBJ1-5; abundance: .; CDR3aa: CASSERGLTGNQPQHF; CDR3nt: TGCGCCAGCAGTGAGAGGGGATTGACCGGCAATCAGCCCCAGCATTTT
v_gene: TRBV5-1; d_gene: .; j_gene: TRBJ1-5; abundance: .; CDR3aa: CASSLGGGEQPQHF; CDR3nt: TGCGCCAGCAGCTTGGGAGGGGGAGAACAGCCCCAGCATTTT
v_gene: TRBV28; d_gene: .; j_gene: TRBJ2-1; abundance: few; CDR3aa: CASSPSSGVIGNEQFF; CDR3nt: TGTGCCAGCAGTCCAAGCTCGGGGGTAATAGGCAATGAGCAGTTCTTC
v_gene: TRBV19; d_gene: TRBD2; j_gene: TRBJ2-5; abundance: .; CDR3aa: CASRRGEGQETQYF; CDR3nt: TGTGCCAGTAGACGAGGGGAGGGCCAAGAGACCCAGTACTTC
v_gene: TRBV5-5; d_gene: .; j_gene: TRBJ1-3; abundance: .; CDR3aa: CASSDSTGYPGNTIYF; CDR3nt: TGTGCCAGCAGCGATTCTACAGGGTATCCTGGAAACACCATATATTTT
v_gene: TRBV5-6; d_gene: .; j_gene: TRBJ2-3; abundance: .; CDR3aa: CASSLYPISGPTDTQYF; CDR3nt: TGTGCCAGCAGCTTGTACCCAATTAGCGGCCCCACAGATACGCAGTATTTT
v_gene: TRBV9; d_gene: TRBD2; j_gene: TRBJ2-7; abundance: .; CDR3aa: CASSVGLAGYEQYF; CDR3nt: TGTGCCAGCAGCGTAGGACTAGCGGGCTACGAGCAGTACTTC
v_gene: TRBV7-3; d_gene: .; j_gene: TRBJ2-1; abundance: .; CDR3aa: CASSSDSGSSYNEQFF; CDR3nt: TGTGCCAGCAGCTCCGACTCCGGAAGCTCCTACAATGAGCAGTTCTTC
v_gene: TRBV11-2; d_gene: TRBD2; j_gene: TRBJ2-6; abundance: .; CDR3aa: CASSPGLAGAGANVLTF; CDR3nt: TGTGCCAGCAGCCCAGGACTAGCGGGAGCTGGGGCCAACGTCCTGACTTTC
v_gene: TRBV2; d_gene: TRBD1; j_gene: TRBJ2-2; abundance: .; CDR3aa: CASGQGTPGELFF; CDR3nt: TGTGCCAGCGGACAGGGTACCCCCGGGGAGCTGTTTTTT